The 8 T cell receptor beta chains listed next were all sequenced from one sample in a study of T cells in Graves' hyperthyroidism and ophthalmopathy. What was amplified from RNA transcripts were TCR beta CDR3 regions. HTBI primers drove first-round RT-PCR of the TCR CDR3. Each CDR3 protein is one row after TCRdb ran MiXCR on the multiplex PCR reads. The table lists around 200,000 distinct CDR3 sequences, more than 15% of them singletons, with 25% to 30% in the top ten. Sample: blood. The origin of the receptors is a woman in her forties or fifties with Graves' hyperthyroidism.

This clonotype was detected only a few times. The V and J genes are TRBV19 and TRBJ2-2; tentatively, D is TRBD2 (8 bases). The CDR3 is 15 residues long. CDR1 is LNHDA and CDR2 is SQIVND in the germline V gene (reference sequence). The CDR3 region is CAAGGGGPYTGELFF. CDR3 nucleotide sequence: TGTGCTGCGGGGGGAGGGGGCCCTTACACCGGGGAGCTGTTTTTT.

This clonotype has at least ten counts. V gene TRBV9 combines with J gene TRBJ2-1; unclear D gene. CDR1 is SGDLS, CDR2 YYNGEE, per germline. The CDR3 length is 14 residues. V lost 0 bases to trimming and J lost 6 bases, with 10 bases between them. CDR3 nucleotides: TGTGCCAGCAGCGTAGCTGGTGGAATCAATGAGCAGTTCTTC. This codes for CASSVAGGINEQFF. The entire variable domain, with the rest obtained from reference TRBV9 and TRBJ2-1, is as follows: DSGVTQTPKHLITATGQRVTLRCSPRSGDLSVYWYQQSLDQGLQFLIQYYNGEERAKGNILERFSAQQFPDLHSELNLSSLELGDSALYFCASSVAGGINEQFFGPGTRLTVL.

The chain is built from TRBV20-1 and TRBJ1-5; the D is unclear. V was cut by 6 bases and J by 1 base, with 16 bases left in between. Germline V CDR1 and CDR2: DFQATT, SNEGSKA (reference sequence). There are 15 residues in the CDR3. In DNA, the CDR3 is TGCAGTGCCCGTACGGCAGGTCGGAGCAATCAGCCCCAGCATTTT. Translating it yields CSARTAGRSNQPQHF.

The CDR3 reads CASSQDTARNTGELFF. The CDR3 coding sequence is TGTGCCAGCAGCCAAGATACGGCCAGAAACACCGGGGAGCTGTTTTTT. The chain couples TRBV4-2 to TRBJ2-2; D ambiguous. The CDR3 contains 16 residues. Trimming removed 0 bases at V and 2 bases at J, with 10 bases between. The germline gives CDR1 LGHNA, CDR2 YNFKEQ.

This clonotype was observed a few times. This sequence joins TRBV6-1 and TRBJ1-3, with D unresolved. The CDR3 covers 14 residues. The V and J ends lost 7 bases and 3 bases respectively, with 13 bases between them. Germline CDR1 is MNHNS and CDR2 is SASEGT. The CDR3 nucleotides are TGTGCCAGCATCCACAGCGGTCATGGAAACACCATATATTTT. It codes for CASIHSGHGNTIYF.

This clonotype was seen many times. This chain uses TRBV20-1 with TRBJ2-1; 9 bases fit TRBD1. V lost 1 base, J lost 9 bases, and 4 bases stayed unmatched. The germline V gene has CDR1 DFQATT and CDR2 SNEGSKA (reference sequence). This CDR3 spans 13 amino acids. The CDR3 spells CSARVWTGVEQFF. In DNA, the CDR3 is TGCAGTGCTAGAGTATGGACAGGGGTTGAGCAGTTCTTC.

This clonotype was observed many times. The chain is built from TRBV10-3 and TRBJ1-2; D not certain. The germline gives CDR1 ENHRY, CDR2 SYGVKD. Trimming left V 1 base short and J 4 bases short, with 10 bases between. This CDR3 region has 14 residues. The CDR3 nucleotides are TGTGCCATCAGTGAGTTCAGCGGAGGCTATGGCTACACCTTC. This translates into CAISEFSGGYGYTF.

This rearrangement joins TRBV28 to TRBJ1-2, with D perhaps matching TRBD1 (5 bases). CDR3 length: 13 residues. The germline V and J ends were trimmed by 2 bases and 4 bases, with 8 bases remaining between them. Germline V gene sequence: CDR1 MDHEN, CDR2 SYDVKM. CDR3 loop: CASSLRGRYGYTF. The CDR3 nucleotides are TGTGCCAGCAGTTTACGGGGACGCTATGGCTACACCTTC.